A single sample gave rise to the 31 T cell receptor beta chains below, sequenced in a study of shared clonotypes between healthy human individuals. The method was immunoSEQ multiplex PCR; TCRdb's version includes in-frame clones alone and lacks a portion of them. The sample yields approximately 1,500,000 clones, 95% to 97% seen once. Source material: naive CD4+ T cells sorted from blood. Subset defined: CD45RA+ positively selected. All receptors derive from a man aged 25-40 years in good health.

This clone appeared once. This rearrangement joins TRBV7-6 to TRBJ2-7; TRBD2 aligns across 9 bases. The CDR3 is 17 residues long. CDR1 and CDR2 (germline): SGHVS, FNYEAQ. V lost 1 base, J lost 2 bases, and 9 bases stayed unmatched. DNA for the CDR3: TGTGCCAGCAGCTTAGATCCTTTAGCGGGAGTTGCCTACGAGCAGTACTTC. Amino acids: CASSLDPLAGVAYEQYF.

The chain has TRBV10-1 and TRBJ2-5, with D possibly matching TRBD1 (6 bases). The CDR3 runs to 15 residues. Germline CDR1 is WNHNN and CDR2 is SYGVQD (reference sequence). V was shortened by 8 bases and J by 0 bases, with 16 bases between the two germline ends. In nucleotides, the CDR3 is TGCGCCAGCCCAAACCCGGGACATGACCAAGAGACCCAGTACTTC. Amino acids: CASPNPGHDQETQYF.

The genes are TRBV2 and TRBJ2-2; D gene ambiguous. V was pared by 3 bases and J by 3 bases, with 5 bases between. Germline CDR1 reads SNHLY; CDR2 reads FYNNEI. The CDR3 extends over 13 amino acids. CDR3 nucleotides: TGTGCCAGCAGTGACAAATACACCGGGGAGCTGTTTTTT. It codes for CASSDKYTGELFF.

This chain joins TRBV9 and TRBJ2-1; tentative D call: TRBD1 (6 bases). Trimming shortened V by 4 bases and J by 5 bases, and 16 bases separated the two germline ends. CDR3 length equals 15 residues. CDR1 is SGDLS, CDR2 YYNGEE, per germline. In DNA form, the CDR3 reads TGTGCCAGCAGCATTCAACAGGGCGTCGACAATGAGCAGTTCTTC. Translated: CASSIQQGVDNEQFF.

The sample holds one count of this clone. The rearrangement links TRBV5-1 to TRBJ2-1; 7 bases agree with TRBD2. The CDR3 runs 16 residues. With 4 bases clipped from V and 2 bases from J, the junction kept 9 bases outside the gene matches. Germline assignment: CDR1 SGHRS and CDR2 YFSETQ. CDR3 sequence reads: CASSPRSSGPYNEQFF. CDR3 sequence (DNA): TGCGCCAGCAGCCCCAGGAGTAGCGGGCCCTACAATGAGCAGTTCTTC.

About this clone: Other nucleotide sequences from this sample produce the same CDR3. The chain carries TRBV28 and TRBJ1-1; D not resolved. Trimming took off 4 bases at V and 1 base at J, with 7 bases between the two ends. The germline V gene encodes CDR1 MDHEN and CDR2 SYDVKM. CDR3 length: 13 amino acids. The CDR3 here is CASSSPPNTEAFF. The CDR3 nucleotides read TGTGCCAGCAGTTCCCCACCGAACACTGAAGCTTTCTTT.

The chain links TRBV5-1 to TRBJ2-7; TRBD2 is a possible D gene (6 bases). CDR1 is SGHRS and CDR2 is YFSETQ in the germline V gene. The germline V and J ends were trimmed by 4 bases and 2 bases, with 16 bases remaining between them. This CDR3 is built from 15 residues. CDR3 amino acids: CASSLGGDPAYEQYF. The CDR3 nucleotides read TGCGCCAGCAGCCTAGGCGGGGACCCAGCCTACGAGCAGTACTTC.

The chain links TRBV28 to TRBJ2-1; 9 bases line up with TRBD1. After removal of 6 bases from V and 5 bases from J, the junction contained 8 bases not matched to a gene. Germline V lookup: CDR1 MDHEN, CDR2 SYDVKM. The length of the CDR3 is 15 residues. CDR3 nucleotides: TGTGCCAGCAGCGGACCCGGGACAGGGAACAATGAGCAGTTCTTC. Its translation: CASSGPGTGNNEQFF.

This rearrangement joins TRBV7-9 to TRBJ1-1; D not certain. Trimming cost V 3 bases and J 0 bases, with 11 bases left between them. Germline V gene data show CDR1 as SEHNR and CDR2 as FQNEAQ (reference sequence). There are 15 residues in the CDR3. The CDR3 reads CASSFMAGMNTEAFF. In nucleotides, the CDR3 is TGTGCCAGCAGCTTTATGGCCGGAATGAACACTGAAGCTTTCTTT.

CDR3 nucleotides: TGTGCCAGCAGCTTGGCGGGACTCGGGAATGAGCAGTTCTTC. Encoded protein: CASSLAGLGNEQFF. This chain joins TRBV5-4 and TRBJ2-1; the D gene is possibly TRBD2 (6 bases). V lost 0 bases to trimming and J lost 7 bases, with 11 bases between them. The CDR3 loop spans 14 amino acids. In germline, CDR1 is SGHNT, CDR2 YYREEE (reference sequence).

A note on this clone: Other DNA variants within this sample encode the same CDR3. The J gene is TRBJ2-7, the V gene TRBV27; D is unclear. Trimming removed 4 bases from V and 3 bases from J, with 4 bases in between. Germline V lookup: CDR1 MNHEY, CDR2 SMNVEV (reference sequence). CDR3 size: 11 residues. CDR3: CASSSNYEQYF. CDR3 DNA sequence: TGTGCCAGCAGTTCAAACTACGAGCAGTACTTC.

CDR3 residues: CAWSVGLSNQPQHF. As DNA, the CDR3 is TGTGCCTGGAGTGTAGGGCTTAGCAATCAGCCCCAGCATTTT. V usage is TRBV30 and J usage is TRBJ1-5; D not certain. CDR3 length: 14 amino acids. V gave up 0 bases and J gave up 0 bases, with 6 bases separating them. CDR1 is GTSNPN and CDR2 is SVGIG in the germline V gene (reference sequence).

The CDR3 coding sequence is TGTGCCAGCTCACCAAACGTTGGCACTGAAGCTTTCTTT. The encoded protein is CASSPNVGTEAFF. V and J are TRBV18 and TRBJ1-1, with no clear D. Germline CDR1 and CDR2: KGHSH and LQKENI. This CDR3 region has 13 residues. Trimming left V 2 bases short and J 4 bases short, with 8 bases between.

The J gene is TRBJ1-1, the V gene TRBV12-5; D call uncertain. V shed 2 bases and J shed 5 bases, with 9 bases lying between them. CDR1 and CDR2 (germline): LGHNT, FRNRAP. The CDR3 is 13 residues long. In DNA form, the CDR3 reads TGTGCTAGTGGTTTGAGCTCGGGGACTGAAGCTTTCTTT. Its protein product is CASGLSSGTEAFF.

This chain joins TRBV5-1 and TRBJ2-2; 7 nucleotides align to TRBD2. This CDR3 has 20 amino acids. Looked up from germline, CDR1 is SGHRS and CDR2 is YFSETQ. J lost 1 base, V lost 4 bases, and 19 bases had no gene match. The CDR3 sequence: CASSPRSRGTGGRNTGELFF. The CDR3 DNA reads TGCGCCAGCAGCCCCCGGTCGCGGGGGACCGGCGGACGGAACACCGGGGAGCTGTTTTTT.

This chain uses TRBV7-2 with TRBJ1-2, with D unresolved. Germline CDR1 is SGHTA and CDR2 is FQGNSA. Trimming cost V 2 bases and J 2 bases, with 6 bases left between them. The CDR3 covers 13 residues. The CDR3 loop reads CASSLPQNYGYTF. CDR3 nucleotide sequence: TGTGCCAGCAGCTTACCGCAGAACTATGGCTACACCTTC.

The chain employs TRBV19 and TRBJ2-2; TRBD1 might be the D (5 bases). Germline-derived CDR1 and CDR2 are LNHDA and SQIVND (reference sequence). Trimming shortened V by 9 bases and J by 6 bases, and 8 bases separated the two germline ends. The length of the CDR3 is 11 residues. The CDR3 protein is CASRVPGELFF. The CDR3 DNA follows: TGTGCCAGCAGGGTCCCCGGGGAGCTGTTTTTT.

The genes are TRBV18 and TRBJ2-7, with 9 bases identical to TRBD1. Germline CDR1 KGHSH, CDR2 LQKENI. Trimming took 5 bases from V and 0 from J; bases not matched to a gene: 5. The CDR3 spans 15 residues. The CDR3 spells CASSGGTGSSYEQYF. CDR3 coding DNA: TGTGCCAGCTCAGGGGGGACAGGGAGCTCCTACGAGCAGTACTTC.

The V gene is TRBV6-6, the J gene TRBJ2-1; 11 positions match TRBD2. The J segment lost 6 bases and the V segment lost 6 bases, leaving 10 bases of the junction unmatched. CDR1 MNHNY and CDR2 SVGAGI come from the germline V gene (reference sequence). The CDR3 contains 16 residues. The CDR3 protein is CASRRTIAGGPNEQFF. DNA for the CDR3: TGTGCCAGCAGGCGTACCATAGCGGGAGGGCCCAATGAGCAGTTCTTC.

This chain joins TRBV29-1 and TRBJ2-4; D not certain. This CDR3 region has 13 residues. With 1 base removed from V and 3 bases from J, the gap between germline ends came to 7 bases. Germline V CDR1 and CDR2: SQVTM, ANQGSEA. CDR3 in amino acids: CSVEGRLKNIQYF. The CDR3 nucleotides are TGCAGCGTTGAAGGGCGGCTCAAAAACATTCAGTACTTC.

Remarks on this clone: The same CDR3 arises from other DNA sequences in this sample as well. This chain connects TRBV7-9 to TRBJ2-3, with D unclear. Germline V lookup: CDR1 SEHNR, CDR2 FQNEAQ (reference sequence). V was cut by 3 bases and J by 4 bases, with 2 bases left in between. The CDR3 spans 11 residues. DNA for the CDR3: TGTGCCAGCAGCTTTGCAGATACGCAGTATTTT. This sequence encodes CASSFADTQYF.

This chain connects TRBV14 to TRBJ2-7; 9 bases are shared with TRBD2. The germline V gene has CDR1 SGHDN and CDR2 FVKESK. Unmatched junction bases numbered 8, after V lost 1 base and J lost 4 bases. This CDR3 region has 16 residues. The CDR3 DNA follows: TGTGCCAGCAGCCAAGGGCTAGCGGGACCCCTATACGAGCAGTACTTC. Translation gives CASSQGLAGPLYEQYF.

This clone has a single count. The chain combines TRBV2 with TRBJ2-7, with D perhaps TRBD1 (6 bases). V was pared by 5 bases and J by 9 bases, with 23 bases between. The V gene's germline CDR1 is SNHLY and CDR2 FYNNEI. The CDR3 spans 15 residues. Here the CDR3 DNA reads TGTGCCAGCAGTATCTACCCGGGACAAGGTCCCGGGCAGTACTTC. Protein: CASSIYPGQGPGQYF.

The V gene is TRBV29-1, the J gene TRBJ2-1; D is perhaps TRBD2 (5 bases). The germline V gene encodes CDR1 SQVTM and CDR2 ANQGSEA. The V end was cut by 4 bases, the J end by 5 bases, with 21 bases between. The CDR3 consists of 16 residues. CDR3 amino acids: CSVAPMNGIGNNEQFF. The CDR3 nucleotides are TGCAGCGTTGCTCCTATGAATGGGATCGGGAACAATGAGCAGTTCTTC.

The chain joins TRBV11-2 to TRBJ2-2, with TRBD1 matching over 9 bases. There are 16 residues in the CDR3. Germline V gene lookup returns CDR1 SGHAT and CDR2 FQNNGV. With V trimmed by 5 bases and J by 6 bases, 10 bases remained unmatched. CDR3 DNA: TGTGCCAGCAGCCGGGCGGGACAGGGAATGTCCGGGGAGCTGTTTTTT. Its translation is CASSRAGQGMSGELFF.

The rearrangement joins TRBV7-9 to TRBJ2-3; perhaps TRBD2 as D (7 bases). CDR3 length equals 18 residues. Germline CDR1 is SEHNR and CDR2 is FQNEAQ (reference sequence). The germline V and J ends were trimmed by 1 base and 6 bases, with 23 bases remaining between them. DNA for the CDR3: TGTGCCAGCAGCTTAGTTGGGGGGGCGCAGGGGACCCGGGATACGCAGTATTTT. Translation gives CASSLVGGAQGTRDTQYF.

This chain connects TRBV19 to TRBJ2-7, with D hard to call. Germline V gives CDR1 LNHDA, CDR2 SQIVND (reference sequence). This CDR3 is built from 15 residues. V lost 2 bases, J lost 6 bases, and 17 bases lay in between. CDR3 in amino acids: CASSIYQGQRVEQYF. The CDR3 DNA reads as TGTGCCAGTAGTATATACCAAGGGCAACGGGTCGAGCAGTACTTC.

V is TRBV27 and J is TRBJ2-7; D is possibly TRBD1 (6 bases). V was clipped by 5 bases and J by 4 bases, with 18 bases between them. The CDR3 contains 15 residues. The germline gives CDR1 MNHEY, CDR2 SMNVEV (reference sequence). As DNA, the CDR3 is TGTGCCAGCAGTCCCGCACAGGGATTCGGGTACGAGCAGTACTTC. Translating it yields CASSPAQGFGYEQYF.

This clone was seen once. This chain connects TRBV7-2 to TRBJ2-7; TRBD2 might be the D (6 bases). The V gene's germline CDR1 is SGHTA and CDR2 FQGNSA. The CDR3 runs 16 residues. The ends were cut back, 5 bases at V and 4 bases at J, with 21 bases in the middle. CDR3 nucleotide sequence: TGTGCCAGCAGCACCCTTTCCGGGACTCCTTATTACGAGCAGTACTTC. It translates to CASSTLSGTPYYEQYF.

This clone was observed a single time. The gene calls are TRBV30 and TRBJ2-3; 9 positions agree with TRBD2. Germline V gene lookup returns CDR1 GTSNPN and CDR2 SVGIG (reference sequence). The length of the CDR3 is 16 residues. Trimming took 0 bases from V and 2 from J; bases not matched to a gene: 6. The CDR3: CAWSVLLAGLTDTQYF. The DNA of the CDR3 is TGTGCCTGGAGTGTACTCCTAGCGGGACTCACAGATACGCAGTATTTT.

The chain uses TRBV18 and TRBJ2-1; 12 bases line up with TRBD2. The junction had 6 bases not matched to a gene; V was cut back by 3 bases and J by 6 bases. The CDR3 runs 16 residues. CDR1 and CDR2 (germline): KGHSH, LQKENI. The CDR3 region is CASSPLAGGGTNEQFF. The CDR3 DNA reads TGTGCCAGCTCACCCCTAGCGGGAGGGGGGACCAATGAGCAGTTCTTC.